One TCR beta chain is described in this entry. Its target is not known. This specimen belongs to a study of cytomegalovirus exposure and HLA in healthy donors. The study, taken as a whole, reports: The likely explanation for a cluster of highly shared sequence variants was sequencing artifact. Across HLA loci, a later analysis found differing TCR association rates, with DRB1 most and HLA-C fewest.

The germline V gene encodes CDR1 SNHLY and CDR2 FYNNEI. The ends were cut back, 5 bases at V and 2 bases at J, with 17 bases in the middle. The CDR3 consists of 16 residues. PCR involved 60 Vbeta and 13 Jbeta primers. The protocol was immunoSEQ multiplex PCR, while the TCRdb copy is restricted to in-frame clones and leaves out a portion. This sample carries fewer than 250,000 clones, over 65% of them seen once, and the ten largest clones take about 1.2%. The chain employs TRBV2 and TRBJ2-3, with D tentatively TRBD2 (5 bases). The sequence derives from a human donor in good health. The specimen was PBMCs. As DNA, the CDR3 is TGTGCCAGCAGTCTAAGCGGAGCAAGACTCACAGATACGCAGTATTTT. Translated, it gives CASSLSGARLTDTQYF.